This T cell receptor (beta chain) came from a study of T cell repertoires in cytomegalovirus infection. Overall study findings and caveats: Public TCR beta family frequency separated CMV-and-HLA carriers, including in an independent cohort. The response measured ex vivo was dominated by TCR beta clonotypes (HLA-C-restricted and CMV-specific).

TCRdb reprocessed the reads with MiXCR, giving one entry per CDR3 protein. The sample lists about 300,000 distinct CDR3 sequences, 9.6% seen once, with around 2.5% in the top ten. This clonotype was counted many times. Its target is unknown. Per germline, CDR1 MDHEN and CDR2 SYDVKM. The ends lost 4 bases at V and 1 base at J; junction bases unmatched: 8. There are 16 residues in the CDR3. V is TRBV28 and J is TRBJ2-5; 8 bases are shared with TRBD2. The material sequenced was PBMCs. The sequence was collected from a human donor in good health (CMV status not recorded). Some clones in this sample may be carry-over from other donors' samples. The CDR3 loop is CASSSGGAGFQETQYF. In DNA form, the CDR3 reads TGTGCCAGCAGTTCCGGGGGGGCCGGATTCCAAGAGACCCAGTACTTC.